This paragraph reports one T cell receptor beta chain. These data come from a study of siplizumab effects on memory and regulatory T cells. The method was immunoSEQ multiplex PCR; TCRdb's version includes in-frame clones alone and lacks a portion of them. This sample yields 100,000 or so clones, of which about 94% are seen a single time; 1.1% belongs to the top ten. The germline V gene encodes CDR1 SNHLY and CDR2 FYNNEI. The CDR3 sequence is 14 residues long. V was shortened by 8 bases and J by 0 bases, with 11 bases between the two germline ends. This chain links TRBV2 with TRBJ1-3; D not certain. Sequencing was done on a sample of CD4+ T cells sorted from blood. The receptor's source is a human donor in good health. The CDR3 DNA reads TGTGCCAGCGGCGGGGATGGCTCTGGAAACACCATATATTTT. As protein: CASGGDGSGNTIYF.